Listed here is a single T cell receptor (beta chain). Its binding antigen is unknown. Base qualities were left out, and no much larger clone turns up one base away. In total, roughly 710 healthy bone marrow donors made up the cohort. At the time of sampling, all cohort members were nominally healthy, though unrecorded immune exposures were likely present. The donor was CMV seronegative and was included in the group of hundreds of seronegative cohort members. A peripheral blood sample was collected from each donor, and TCR beta sequencing was performed on peripheral blood mononuclear cells. The Qiagen DNeasy Blood Extraction Kit was used to extract genomic DNA from the blood cell samples. Trimming at the junction amounts to 5 bases on V and 9 bases on J, and the germline ends lie 17 bases apart. From cysteine to phenylalanine, the CDR3 is 13 amino acids long. This entry keeps only the CDR3 DNA: 39 bases, framed from base 1. The germline V gene supplies CDR1 SNHLY and CDR2 FYNNEI.

The method was the immunoSEQ multiplex PCR assay. For the multiplex PCR, a mixture combining 60 forward primers for TCR Vbeta segments and 13 reverse primers for TCR Jbeta segments was used. A multiplex PCR assay on genomic DNA amplified the CDR3 region of rearranged TCR beta genes. The amplified TCR beta libraries were sequenced on the Illumina HiSeq System as 87-base-pair reads. Under the source paper's analysis protocol: In a later analysis, around 80 million unique TCR beta chains were counted across the approximately 640 repertoires, and roughly 11 million of these chains were shared by at least two donors. Raw reads were error-corrected and collapsed into unique sequences by a nearest-neighbor algorithm in which closely related sequences were merged to remove PCR and sequencing errors. CDR3 sequences were aligned to IMGT reference sequences to assign V, D and J gene segments. For a sequence to be retained, a match of at least six nucleotides was required to both a V gene segment and a J gene segment. Rearrangements were called productive when the CDR3 lacked stop codons and stayed in frame with V and J; all others were non-productive. Following IMGT convention, CDR3 was defined as the stretch from the second conserved V-encoded cysteine to the conserved J-encoded phenylalanine. The earlier analysis of 500 to 650 of the donors excluded any sequence lacking an unambiguous match to a single V gene segment. In an earlier analysis of some 590 of the donors, V segments were called functional above 56.7% productive rearrangements and were called segregating when the between-donor standard deviation exceeded 5%. A statistical classification framework was built to diagnose cytomegalovirus status from the catalog of TCR beta chain sequences. A later analysis assigned V and J genes by comparing TCR nucleotide sequences with IMGT/GENE-DB human TR gene sequences. A later analysis assigned CDR3 sequences and most-parsimonious VDJ recombination scenarios with the TCRdist pipeline. In a later analysis, each TCR beta chain was defined by its CDR3 amino acid sequence together with its V-gene family, and reads without a unique V-gene family were excluded. In a later analysis, approximately 640 highly shared, low-generation-probability nucleotide sequences were removed to address suspected cross-contamination and a sequencing artifact. In a later analysis, a clonal expansion index for each public chain was calculated from normalized within-repertoire ranks of inferred template counts. In a later analysis, generation probabilities were computed using a VDJ recombination model fitted to out-of-frame rearrangements, and the results were checked against IGoR. In a later analysis, hypergeometric tests were used to score TCR-TCR, TCR-HLA and TCR-CMV co-occurrence, with a repertoire-size bias correction applied to TCR pairs. In a later analysis, false discovery rates were estimated by permuting HLA or CMV assignments 20 times. A later analysis grouped co-occurring TCRs with DBSCAN, adding TCRdist sequence similarity when clustering within HLA-allele-positive subsets. Repertoires with fewer than 30,000 or more than 120,000 public chains were left out of co-occurrence clustering, as were roughly five repertoires with anomalous nucleotide sharing. TCRdb retrieved this table from immuneACCESS and kept in-frame rearrangements only. Not all clones are present; in checked studies, unresolved V genes account for under half, and no reason is known for the remainder. The DNA was the basis for D and trimming; V, J and clone size are from that table. A total of some 150,000 clones appear in this sample, roughly three quarters of them only once. Approximately 1.5% of the sample comes from the top ten.

The entry originates in a study of cytomegalovirus exposure and HLA in healthy donors listed by TCRdb under 2017. In terms of the full investigation: According to an earlier analysis of 450 to 650 of the donors, about 180 million T cells yielded roughly 110 million unique TCR beta sequences and roughly 280 Gb of sequence data. Approximately 310 gigabases of sequencing data and tens of millions of unique TCR sequences made up an early release that covered fewer than 650 HLA-typed donors. Among the roughly 400 genotyped donors, under 90% belonged to the genetic ancestry cluster associated with self-reported Caucasian donors. The aim of the study was to test whether cataloging public T cell receptors could identify signatures of past pathogen exposure. The study profiled the T cell repertoires of 666 subjects by immunosequencing and related them to cytomegalovirus serostatus. Besides the first cohort of 500 to 700 subjects, a separate validation cohort made up of over 100 different subjects was used. The study combined high-throughput TCR immunosequencing, statistical association of individual TCRs with disease status, and machine learning to predict cytomegalovirus infection status. To study patterns of TCR occurrence, a later analysis re-analyzed previously published TCR beta repertoires from just over 650 donors and added high-resolution HLA genotyping. The later analysis used no new phenotypic data to find candidate immune exposures, relying instead on TCR beta sequences and their occurrence across donors. An earlier analysis of several hundred of the donors applied high-throughput TCR beta sequencing to assess whether each TCR beta V gene segment acted as functional or pseudogenic. Donor age, sex, ethnicity and CMV serostatus were compiled alongside the repertoire data. A later genetic analysis used genome-wide SNP genotypes for about three fifths of the 666 donors, treating that subset as a discovery cohort. All discovery cohort repertoires had been generated on a single sequencing platform. HLA typing included class I and class II loci at four-digit resolution. Typing coverage differed by locus: A, B, C, DRB1 and DQB1 were typed in about 620-630 donors, DQA1 in 500 to 550, DPA1 in 606, and DPB1 in just under 480. Roughly 5 DR-DQ haplotypes were handled as single units for association and clustering, since linkage in the cohort was strong. On average, around 200,000 unique TCR beta nucleotide sequences were sequenced per donor among a few hundred genotyped donors of the cohort, with 15% to 20% of those sequences being non-productive. The research as a whole found: Correlated functional status among segregating V segments might reflect linkage disequilibrium, but an unknown experimental factor could not be ruled out. The study gave a list of about 160 TCR beta chains associated with cytomegalovirus. The authors suggested that the approach could potentially be generalized to other disease states and immunological phenotypes. Several of the top co-occurrence clusters appeared to be linked to parvovirus B19, influenza, CMV and Epstein-Barr virus, according to a later analysis. In a later analysis, HLA-associated TCR beta chains were found to be more clonally expanded and to have lower generation probabilities than equally common non-associated chains. This cohort had only TCR beta chains sequenced, and the lack of alpha or paired-chain data limited which features could be detected. For the cohort, immune exposure information was limited to CMV serostatus. Because the 87-base-pair reads could not distinguish some IMGT-functional V segments, including TRBV6-2 and TRBV6-3, those segments were excluded. According to a later analysis, most CMV-associated TCR beta chains appeared to be HLA-restricted, and the HLA associations seemed to be driven largely by CMV exposure. A further reported finding was that TCR beta sequences accurately predicted the HLA-A and HLA-B alleles for most subjects in the first cohort. In an earlier analysis of 500 to 650 of the donors, most TCR beta V segments appeared in productive rearrangements about 87% or about 30% of the time, broadly matching IMGT annotations. At a false discovery rate of 0.05, a later analysis linked 15,000 to 20,000 TCR beta sequences to specific HLA alleles. A later genetic analysis reported fewer N-insertions in productive TCRs among donors in an Asian-associated ancestry cluster than the roughly 640-donor mean. In a later analysis, the rate of TCR association differed among HLA loci, with DRB1 alleles having the most associated TCRs and HLA-C alleles having the fewest. Strong co-occurrence of HLA alleles, especially DR and DQ, made assigning TCR associations to individual alleles difficult. Because HLA typing was unavailable for some donors at each locus, only the typed subset was used in association tests. In vitro tests confirmed that a few of the cytomegalovirus-associated TCR beta chains recognize cytomegalovirus antigens. Sequencing depth was assumed to be roughly uniform across donors in the presence/absence analyses, though that assumption may not hold. A cluster of highly shared sequence variants was judged likely to be a technical artifact of the sequencing pipeline. The classifier was reported to diagnose cytomegalovirus status with high specificity and sensitivity in both the original cohort and the validation cohort. Across donors, most TCR sequences were observed very rarely, whereas some public TCRs were present in many individuals. V-gene and J-gene trimming of TCR beta chains was associated with a missense DCLRE1C variant in a later genetic analysis, and the association was replicated in an independent cohort. Over 15 rarely observed V segments, including chromosome 9 orphons, were excluded from the earlier analysis of approximately 500 of the donors because counts were too low.

This TCR came from a middle-aged woman in good health and CMV-seronegative. Sample: PBMCs. The V gene is TRBV2 and the J gene is TRBJ2-7; TRBD1 could be the D gene, as 6 bases match. Here is the DNA: TGTGCCAGCAGTAGACCTAACAGGGATGGGCAGTACTTC. Protein translation: CASSRPNRDGQYF. Reference TRBV2 and TRBJ2-7 proteins supply the regions before and after the CDR3; the full variable domain is: EPEVTQTPSHQVTQMGQEVILRCVPISNHLYFYWYRQILGQKVEFLVSFYNNEISEKSEIFDDQFSVERPDGSNFTLKIRSTKLEDSAMYFCASSRPNRDGQYFGPGTRLTVT.